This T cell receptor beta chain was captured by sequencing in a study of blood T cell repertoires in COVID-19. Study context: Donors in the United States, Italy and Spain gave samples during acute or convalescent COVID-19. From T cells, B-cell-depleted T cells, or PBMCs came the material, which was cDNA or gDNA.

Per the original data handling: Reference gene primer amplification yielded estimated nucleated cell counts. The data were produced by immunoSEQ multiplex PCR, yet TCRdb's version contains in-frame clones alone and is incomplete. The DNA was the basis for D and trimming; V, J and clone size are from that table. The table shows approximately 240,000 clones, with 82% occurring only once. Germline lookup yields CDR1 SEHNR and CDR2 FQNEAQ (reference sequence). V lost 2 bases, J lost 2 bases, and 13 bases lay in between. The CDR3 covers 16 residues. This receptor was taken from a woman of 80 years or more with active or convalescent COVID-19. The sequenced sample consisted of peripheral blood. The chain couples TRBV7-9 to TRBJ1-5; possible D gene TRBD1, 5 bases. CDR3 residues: CASSLFHRTGNQPQHF. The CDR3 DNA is TGTGCCAGCAGCTTATTCCACAGGACGGGCAATCAGCCCCAGCATTTT.